These T cell receptor beta chains were read from a single sample in a study of early T cells in non-severe SARS-CoV-2 infection. TCRdb processed the 5' RACE reads anew with MiXCR; each CDR3 protein has one entry. This table holds under 85,000 distinct CDR3 sequences, under 9.5% found once. Sample: whole blood. The source of these receptors is an adult who was a healthcare worker with PCR-confirmed SARS-CoV-2 infection or an uninfected control (not recorded which). Each CDR3 is given with its conserved first and last residue.

TRBV10-3	15	TRBJ1-1	CAISALQGSRAEAFF
TRBV7-2	14	TRBJ2-5	CASSLARSQETQYF
TRBV27	15	TRBJ1-6	CASTEDREANSPLHF
TRBV10-3	13	TRBJ2-7	CAISDWSSYEQYF
TRBV9	12	TRBJ1-4	CASSVVGDELFF
TRBV11-3	15	TRBJ2-2	CASSLDRGGGGELFF
TRBV28	14	TRBJ1-1	CASRLHRENTEAFF
TRBV2	12	TRBJ1-2	CASSEDSYGYTF
TRBV20-1	16	TRBJ2-3	CSARRGLATISDTQYF
TRBV3-1	16	TRBJ2-1	CASSQAAYATYNEQFF
TRBV29-1	11	TRBJ2-7	CSGGQAAEQYF
TRBV20-1	14	TRBJ2-7	CSARVREVPYEQYF
TRBV5-8	19	TRBJ1-5	CASSLDRGTGNPLYQPQHF
TRBV6-5	15	TRBJ1-6	CASSRRQGRNSPLHF
TRBV2	16	TRBJ2-2	CASSETGARYTGELFF
TRBV9	13	TRBJ1-1	CASSVRGNTEAFF
TRBV2	15	TRBJ1-3	CASSEHRGLGNTIYF
TRBV3-1	13	TRBJ2-7	CASSQMDGYEQYF
TRBV5-5	14	TRBJ2-7	CASSLDQASYEQYF
TRBV6-5	15	TRBJ1-2	CASRYEGGPNYGYTF
TRBV10-3	12	TRBJ1-2	CAISQGNYGYTF
TRBV25-1	15	TRBJ2-7	CASSATSGMENEQYF
TRBV7-9	17	TRBJ1-1	CASSLLQGADRSTEAFF
TRBV7-2	14	TRBJ2-7	CASSFERNSYEQYF
TRBV6-1	15	TRBJ1-1	CASSEAIGMNTEAFF
TRBV6-5	16	TRBJ1-1	CASSSPGTFMNTEAFF
TRBV30	14	TRBJ1-2	CAWSTGLRNYGYTF
TRBV29-1	13	TRBJ2-3	CSVQGAGADTQYF
TRBV5-5	17	TRBJ1-3	CASSLVGTTFSGNTIYF
TRBV5-1	18	TRBJ2-3	CASSPRGVEDRGTDTQYF
TRBV4-2	16	TRBJ2-2	CASSQEDPGITGELFF
TRBV15	15	TRBJ1-2	CATSRGRGRSYGYTF
TRBV6-2/TRBV6-3	16	TRBJ2-3	CASSYRRIHSTDTQYF
TRBV10-3	17	TRBJ2-7	CAISEPSRGRMSYEQYF
TRBV9	17	TRBJ2-1	CASSVEPGPPTYNEQFF
TRBV12-3/TRBV12-4	17	TRBJ2-2	CASSLAGGRGDTGELFF
TRBV27	14	TRBJ1-2	CASSPAGLIWGYTF
TRBV11-2	11	TRBJ2-1	CASSLVVEQFF
TRBV3-1	20	TRBJ2-2	CASSPKRGKWIFQNTGELFF
TRBV2	16	TRBJ2-2	CASTWKGWINTGELFF
TRBV14	17	TRBJ2-1	CASSHALAGASYNEQFF
TRBV11-2	15	TRBJ2-3	CASSLSVSLTDTQYF
TRBV3-1	11	TRBJ2-3	CASRGTDTQYF
TRBV20-1	12	TRBJ2-1	CSARIRQHEQFF
TRBV25-1	16	TRBJ1-2	CASSALTGTGASGYTF
TRBV19	15	TRBJ1-5	CASSIDGRVNQPQHF
TRBV6-5	12	TRBJ2-7	CASSRDGHEQYF
TRBV6-2/TRBV6-3	12	TRBJ2-3	CASSYLTDTQYF
TRBV29-1	13	TRBJ2-6	CSVAGSGANVLTF
TRBV9	15	TRBJ2-1	CASSVQAGGETEQFF
TRBV11-2	15	TRBJ1-5	CASSKTGFRNQPQHF
TRBV12-5	13	TRBJ2-6	CASGPSGANVLTF
TRBV11-2	13	TRBJ2-5	CASGRQRQETQYF
TRBV6-2/TRBV6-3	12	TRBJ2-1	CASSYSIREQFF
TRBV10-3	14	TRBJ2-1	CAINGAGGFDEQFF
TRBV5-1	14	TRBJ2-3	CASSLEGGTDTQYF
TRBV19	16	TRBJ2-7	CASSARDRVSPYEQYF
TRBV13	14	TRBJ2-1	CASRDQLFSNEQFF
TRBV19	15	TRBJ1-5	CASSIIGTGIQPQHF